This T cell receptor (beta chain) was documented in a study of T cells after posttransplantation cyclophosphamide. Study-wide findings and caveats: Later blood repertoires were often dominated by clones from the donor CD8+ memory compartment.

Using immunoSEQ multiplex PCR, the repertoire was profiled, and TCRdb retains in-frame clones only, with some absent. The sample carries 10,000 to 12,000 clones, 86% recorded once. Note on this clone: The target antigen is unknown.

V dropped 1 base and J dropped 5; count of bases not matched to a gene: 6. The CDR3 extends over 16 amino acids. Germline lookup yields CDR1 SGDLS and CDR2 YYNGEE. Treatment was busulfan-fludarabine conditioning, a marrow graft, and cyclophosphamide on days +3 and +4. The sample consisted of CD4+ T cells sorted from PBMCs, taken after allogeneic stem cell transplant with posttransplant cyclophosphamide. This receptor was obtained from a young adult male patient who received an allogeneic stem cell transplant from a related donor, was CMV-positive, and had acute GVHD only. The graft donor may have contributed some T cells. V and J are TRBV9 and TRBJ2-2, with 9 positions matching TRBD1. CDR3 DNA sequence: TGTGCCAGCAGCGTAACAGGGGGCGCCGGGACCGGGGAGCTGTTTTTT. This encodes CASSVTGGAGTGELFF.